This T cell receptor (beta chain) was recorded in a study of metastatic and nonmetastatic thyroid tumors. Study-level background: Repertoire comparison spanned blood and tumor or nodule tissue of malignant and benign thyroid patients.

TCRdb re-clonotyped the PCR reads via MiXCR. The sample includes 20,000 to 25,000 clones, approximately 20% of them seen just once. General study findings and limits: In both blood and tumor samples, TCR beta diversity was reported significantly higher for malignant than benign nodules.

Patients were all untreated before their thyroid surgery. This clone is medium-sized within its sample. The antigen remains undetermined. The CDR3 length is 14 residues. With V trimmed by 9 bases and J by 5 bases, 10 bases remained unmatched. Looked up from germline, CDR1 is MNHNS and CDR2 is SASEGT. The sequencing sample was made of blood. The clonotype comes from a female donor with papillary thyroid cancer or a benign thyroid nodule (not recorded which). Some clones in this sample may be carry-over from other donors' samples. This chain joins TRBV6-1 and TRBJ2-7; 10 bases fit TRBD1. CDR3 coding DNA: TGTGCCAGTAGAAGGGGACAGGGGTACGACGAGCAGTACTTC. Its protein product is CASRRGQGYDEQYF.